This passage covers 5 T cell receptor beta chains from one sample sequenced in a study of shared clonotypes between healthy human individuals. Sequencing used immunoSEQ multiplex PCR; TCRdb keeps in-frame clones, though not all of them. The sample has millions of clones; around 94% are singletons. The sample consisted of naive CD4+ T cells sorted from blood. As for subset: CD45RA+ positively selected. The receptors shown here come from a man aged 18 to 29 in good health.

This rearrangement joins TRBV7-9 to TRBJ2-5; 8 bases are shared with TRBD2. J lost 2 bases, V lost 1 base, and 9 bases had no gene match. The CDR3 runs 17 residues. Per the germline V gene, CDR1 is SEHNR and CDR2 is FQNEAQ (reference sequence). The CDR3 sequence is CASSLGPLAGPQETQYF. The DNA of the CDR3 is TGTGCCAGCAGCTTAGGCCCCTTAGCGGGGCCACAAGAGACCCAGTACTTC.

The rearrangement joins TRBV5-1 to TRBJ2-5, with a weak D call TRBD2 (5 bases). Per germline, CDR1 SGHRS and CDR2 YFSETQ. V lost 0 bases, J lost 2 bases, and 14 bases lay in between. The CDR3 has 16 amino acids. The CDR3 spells CASSLGRADKQETQYF. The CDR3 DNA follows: TGCGCCAGCAGCTTGGGACGAGCGGATAAACAAGAGACCCAGTACTTC.

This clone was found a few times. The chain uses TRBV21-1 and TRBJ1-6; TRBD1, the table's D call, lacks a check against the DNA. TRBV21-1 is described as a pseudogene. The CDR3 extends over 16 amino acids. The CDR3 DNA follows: TGTGCCAGCAGCCGAATGCAACAGGGATTTTGTTCACCCCTCCACTTT. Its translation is CASSRMQQGFCSPLHF.

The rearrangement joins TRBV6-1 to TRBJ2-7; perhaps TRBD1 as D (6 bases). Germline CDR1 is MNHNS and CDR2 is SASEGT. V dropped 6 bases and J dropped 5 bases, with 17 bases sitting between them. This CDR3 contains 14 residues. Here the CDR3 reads CASSQGTIGNEQYF. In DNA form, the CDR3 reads TGTGCCAGCAGCCAGGGGACAATCGGCAACGAGCAGTACTTC.

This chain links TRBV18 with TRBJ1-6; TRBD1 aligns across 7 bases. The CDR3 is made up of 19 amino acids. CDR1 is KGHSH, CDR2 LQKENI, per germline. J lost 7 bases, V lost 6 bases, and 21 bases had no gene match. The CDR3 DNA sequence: TGTGCCAGCTCCCACCTGGCTACAGGGGAGGGATCACAAAATTCACCCCTCCACTTT. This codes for CASSHLATGEGSQNSPLHF. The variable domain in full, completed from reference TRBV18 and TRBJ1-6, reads NAGVMQNPRHLVRRRGQEARLRCSPMKGHSHVYWYRQLPEEGLKFMVYLQKENIIDESGMPKERFSAEFPKEGPSILRIQQVVRGDSAAYFCASSHLATGEGSQNSPLHFGNGTRLTVT.